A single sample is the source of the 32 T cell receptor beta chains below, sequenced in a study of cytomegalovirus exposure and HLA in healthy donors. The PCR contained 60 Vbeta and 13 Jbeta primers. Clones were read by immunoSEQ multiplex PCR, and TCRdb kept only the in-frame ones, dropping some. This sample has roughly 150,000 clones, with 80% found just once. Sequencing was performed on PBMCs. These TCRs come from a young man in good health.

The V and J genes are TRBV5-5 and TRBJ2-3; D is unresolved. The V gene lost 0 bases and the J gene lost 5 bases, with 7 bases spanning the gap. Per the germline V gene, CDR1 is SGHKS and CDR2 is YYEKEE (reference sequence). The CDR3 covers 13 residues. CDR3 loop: CASSLGALDTQYF. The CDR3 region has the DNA TGTGCCAGCAGCTTGGGGGCTTTAGATACGCAGTATTTT.

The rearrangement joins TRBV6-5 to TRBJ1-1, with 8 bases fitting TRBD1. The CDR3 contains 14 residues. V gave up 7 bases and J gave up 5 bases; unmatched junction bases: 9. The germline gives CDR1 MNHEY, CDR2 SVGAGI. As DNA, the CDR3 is TGTGCCAGCACCGCCGGACAGGGTCGGACTGAAGCTTTCTTT. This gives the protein CASTAGQGRTEAFF.

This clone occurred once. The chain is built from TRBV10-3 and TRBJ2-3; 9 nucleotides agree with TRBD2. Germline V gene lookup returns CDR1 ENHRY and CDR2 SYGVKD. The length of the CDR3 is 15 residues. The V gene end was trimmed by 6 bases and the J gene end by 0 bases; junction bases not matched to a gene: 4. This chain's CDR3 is CAISGLATSTDTQYF. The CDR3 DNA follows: TGTGCCATCAGCGGACTAGCGACTAGCACAGATACGCAGTATTTT.

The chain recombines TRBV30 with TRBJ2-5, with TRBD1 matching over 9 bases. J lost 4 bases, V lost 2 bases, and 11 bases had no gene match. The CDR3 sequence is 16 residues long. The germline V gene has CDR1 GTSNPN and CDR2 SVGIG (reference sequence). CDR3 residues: CAWSRYRGHLGETQYF. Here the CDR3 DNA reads TGTGCCTGGAGTAGATACAGGGGGCATCTGGGAGAGACCCAGTACTTC.

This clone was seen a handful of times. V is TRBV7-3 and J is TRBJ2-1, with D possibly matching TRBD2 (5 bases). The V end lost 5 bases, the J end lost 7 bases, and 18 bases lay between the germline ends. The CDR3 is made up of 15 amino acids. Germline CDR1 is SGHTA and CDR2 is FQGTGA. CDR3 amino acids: CASSLLGTSGNEQFF. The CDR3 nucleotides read TGTGCCAGCAGCCTCTTGGGCACCTCGGGAAATGAGCAGTTCTTC.

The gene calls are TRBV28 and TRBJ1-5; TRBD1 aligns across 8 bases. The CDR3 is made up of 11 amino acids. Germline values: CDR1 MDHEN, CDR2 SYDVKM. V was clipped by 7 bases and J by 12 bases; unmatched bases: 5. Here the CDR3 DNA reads TGTGCCAGCACCCACAGGGGGGACCAGCATTTT. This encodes CASTHRGDQHF.

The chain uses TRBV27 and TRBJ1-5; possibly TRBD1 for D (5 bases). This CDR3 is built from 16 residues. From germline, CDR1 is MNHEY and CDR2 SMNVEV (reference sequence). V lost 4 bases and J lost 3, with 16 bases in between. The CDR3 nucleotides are TGTGCCAGCAGTTCGGTCGGGGGTCGGTTCAATCAGCCCCAGCATTTT. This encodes CASSSVGGRFNQPQHF.

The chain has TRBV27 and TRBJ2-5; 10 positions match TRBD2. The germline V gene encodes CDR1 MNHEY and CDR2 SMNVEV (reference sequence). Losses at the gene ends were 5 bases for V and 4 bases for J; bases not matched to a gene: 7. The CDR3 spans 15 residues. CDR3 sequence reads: CASSPYLAGVETQYF. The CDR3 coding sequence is TGTGCCAGCAGTCCATACCTAGCGGGAGTAGAGACCCAGTACTTC.

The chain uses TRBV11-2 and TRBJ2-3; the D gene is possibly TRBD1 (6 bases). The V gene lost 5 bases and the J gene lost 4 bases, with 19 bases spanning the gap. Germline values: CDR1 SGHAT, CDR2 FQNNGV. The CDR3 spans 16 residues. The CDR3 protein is CASSPLRGGSADTQYF. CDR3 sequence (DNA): TGTGCCAGCAGCCCCCTTCGAGGGGGATCAGCAGATACGCAGTATTTT. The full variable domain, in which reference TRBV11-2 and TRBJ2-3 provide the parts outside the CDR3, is EAGVAQSPRYKIIEKRQSVAFWCNPISGHATLYWYQQILGQGPKLLIQFQNNGVVDDSQLPKDRFSAERLKGVDSTLKIQPAKLEDSAVYLCASSPLRGGSADTQYFGPGTRLTVL.

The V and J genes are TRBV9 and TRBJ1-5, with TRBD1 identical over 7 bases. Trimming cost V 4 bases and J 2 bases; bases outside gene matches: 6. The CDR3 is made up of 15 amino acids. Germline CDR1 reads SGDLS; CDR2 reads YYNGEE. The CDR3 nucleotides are TGTGCCAGCAGCCGGACAGGAGGTGGCAATCAGCCCCAGCATTTT. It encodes CASSRTGGGNQPQHF. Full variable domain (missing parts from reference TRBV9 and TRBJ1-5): DSGVTQTPKHLITATGQRVTLRCSPRSGDLSVYWYQQSLDQGLQFLIQYYNGEERAKGNILERFSAQQFPDLHSELNLSSLELGDSALYFCASSRTGGGNQPQHFGDGTRLSIL.

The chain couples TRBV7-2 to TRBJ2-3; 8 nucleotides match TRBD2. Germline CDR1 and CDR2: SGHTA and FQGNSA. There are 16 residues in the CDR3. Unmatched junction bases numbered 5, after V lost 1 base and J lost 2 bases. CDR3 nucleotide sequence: TGTGCCAGCAGCTTAGGGAGCGGGAGAGCCACAGATACGCAGTATTTT. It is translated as CASSLGSGRATDTQYF.

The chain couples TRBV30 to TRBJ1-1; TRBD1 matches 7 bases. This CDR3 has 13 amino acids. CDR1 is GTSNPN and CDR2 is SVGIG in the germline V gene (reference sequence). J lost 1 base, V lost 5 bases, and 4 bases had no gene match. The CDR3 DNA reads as TGTGCCTGGGACAGGGCGGGGAACACTGAAGCTTTCTTT. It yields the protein CAWDRAGNTEAFF. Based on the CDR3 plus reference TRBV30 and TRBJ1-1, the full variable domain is SQTIHQWPATLVQPVGSPLSLECTVEGTSNPNLYWYRQAAGRGLQLLFYSVGIGQISSEVPQNLSASRPQDRQFILSSKKLLLSDSGFYLCAWDRAGNTEAFFGQGTRLTVV.

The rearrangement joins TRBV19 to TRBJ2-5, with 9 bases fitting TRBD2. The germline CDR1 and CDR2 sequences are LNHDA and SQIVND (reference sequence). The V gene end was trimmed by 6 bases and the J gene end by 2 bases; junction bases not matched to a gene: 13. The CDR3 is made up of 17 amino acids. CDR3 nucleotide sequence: TGTGCCAGTAGGGTTTCCGGGACTAGCAGCTCTCAAGAGACCCAGTACTTC. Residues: CASRVSGTSSSQETQYF.

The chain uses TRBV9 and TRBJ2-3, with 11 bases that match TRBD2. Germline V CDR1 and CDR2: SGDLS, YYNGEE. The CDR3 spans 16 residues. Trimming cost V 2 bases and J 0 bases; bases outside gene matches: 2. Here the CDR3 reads CASSVRLAGSTDTQYF. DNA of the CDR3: TGTGCCAGCAGCGTGCGACTAGCGGGAAGCACAGATACGCAGTATTTT.

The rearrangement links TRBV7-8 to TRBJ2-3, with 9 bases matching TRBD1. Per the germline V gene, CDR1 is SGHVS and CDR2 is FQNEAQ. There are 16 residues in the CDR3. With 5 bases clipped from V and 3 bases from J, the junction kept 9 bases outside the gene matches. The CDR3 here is CASSSDRGSRTDTQYF. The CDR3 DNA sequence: TGTGCCAGCAGCAGCGACAGGGGGTCCAGGACAGATACGCAGTATTTT.

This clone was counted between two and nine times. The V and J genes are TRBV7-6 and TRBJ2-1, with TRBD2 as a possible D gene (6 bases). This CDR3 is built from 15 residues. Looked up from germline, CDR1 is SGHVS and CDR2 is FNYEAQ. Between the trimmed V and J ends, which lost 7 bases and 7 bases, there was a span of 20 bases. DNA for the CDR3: TGTGCCAGCAAGCTTAAGGAGGGCCGCGGGAATGAGCAGTTCTTC. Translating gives CASKLKEGRGNEQFF.

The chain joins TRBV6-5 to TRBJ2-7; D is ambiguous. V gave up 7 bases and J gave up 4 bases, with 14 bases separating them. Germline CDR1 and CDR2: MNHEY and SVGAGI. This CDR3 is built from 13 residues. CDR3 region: CASTALRGYEQYF. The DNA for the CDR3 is TGTGCCAGCACCGCCCTTAGAGGATACGAGCAGTACTTC.

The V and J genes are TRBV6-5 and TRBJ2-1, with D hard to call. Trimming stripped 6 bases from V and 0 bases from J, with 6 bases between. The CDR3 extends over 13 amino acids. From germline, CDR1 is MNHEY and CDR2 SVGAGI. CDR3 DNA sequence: TGTGCCAGCAGAATAGCCTCCTACAATGAGCAGTTCTTC. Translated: CASRIASYNEQFF.

Here the CDR3 reads CASSLVERGGGQFF. CDR3 nucleotide sequence: TGCGCCAGCAGCTTGGTAGAGCGGGGGGGCGGTCAGTTCTTC. The rearrangement joins TRBV5-1 to TRBJ2-1; TRBD2 matches at 10 bases. Germline lookup yields CDR1 SGHRS and CDR2 YFSETQ. The CDR3 totals 14 residues. The V and J ends lost 0 bases and 13 bases, in that order; junction bases with no gene match: 7.

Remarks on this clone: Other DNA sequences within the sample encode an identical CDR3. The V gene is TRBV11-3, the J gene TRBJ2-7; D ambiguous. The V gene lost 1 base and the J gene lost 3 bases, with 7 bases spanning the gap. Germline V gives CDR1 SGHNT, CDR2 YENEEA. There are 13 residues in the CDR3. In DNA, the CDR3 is TGTGCCAGCAGCTTAGGAGGCAGCTACGAGCAGTACTTC. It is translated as CASSLGGSYEQYF.

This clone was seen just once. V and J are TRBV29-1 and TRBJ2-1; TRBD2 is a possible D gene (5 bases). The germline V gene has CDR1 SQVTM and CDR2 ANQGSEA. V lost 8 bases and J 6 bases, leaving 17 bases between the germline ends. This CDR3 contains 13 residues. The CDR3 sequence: CSLAGGPPNEQFF. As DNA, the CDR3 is TGCAGCTTGGCAGGAGGTCCCCCCAATGAGCAGTTCTTC.

CDR3 DNA: TGTGCCAGCAGCGTAGTCGGGGGTGAGCAGTTCTTC. Residues: CASSVVGGEQFF. V usage is TRBV9 and J usage is TRBJ2-1; weak D call: TRBD2 (6 bases). The ends were cut back, 0 bases at V and 9 bases at J, with 7 bases in the middle. The CDR3 has 12 amino acids. Germline loops: CDR1 SGDLS, CDR2 YYNGEE.

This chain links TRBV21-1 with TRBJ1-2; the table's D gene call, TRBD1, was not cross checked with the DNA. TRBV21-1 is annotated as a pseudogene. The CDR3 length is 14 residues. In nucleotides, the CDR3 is TGTGCCAGACTCCGGGACAAGGGAGTCTATGGCTACACCTTC. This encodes CARLRDKGVYGYTF.

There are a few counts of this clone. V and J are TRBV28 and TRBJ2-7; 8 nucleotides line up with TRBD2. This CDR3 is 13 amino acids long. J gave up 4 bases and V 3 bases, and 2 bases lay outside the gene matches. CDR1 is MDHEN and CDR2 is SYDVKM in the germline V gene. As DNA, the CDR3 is TGTGCCAGCAGTTTGGGACTAGAGTACGAGCAGTACTTC. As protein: CASSLGLEYEQYF.

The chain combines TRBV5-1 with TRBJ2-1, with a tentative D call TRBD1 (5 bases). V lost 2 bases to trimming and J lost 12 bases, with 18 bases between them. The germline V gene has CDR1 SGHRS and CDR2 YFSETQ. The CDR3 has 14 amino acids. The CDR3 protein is CASSFTGASPGQFF. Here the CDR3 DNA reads TGCGCCAGCAGCTTTACAGGCGCTTCCCCAGGGCAGTTCTTC.

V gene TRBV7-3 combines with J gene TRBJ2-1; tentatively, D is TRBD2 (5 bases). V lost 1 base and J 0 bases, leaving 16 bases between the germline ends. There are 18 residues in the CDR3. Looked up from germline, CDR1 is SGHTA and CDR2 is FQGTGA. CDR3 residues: CASSLNALAGDSYNEQFF. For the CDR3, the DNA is TGTGCCAGCAGCTTAAATGCCCTCGCGGGTGACTCCTACAATGAGCAGTTCTTC.

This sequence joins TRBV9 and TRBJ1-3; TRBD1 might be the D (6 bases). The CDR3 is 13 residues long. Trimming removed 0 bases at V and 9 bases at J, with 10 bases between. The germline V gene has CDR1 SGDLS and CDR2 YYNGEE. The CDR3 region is CASSVVGGGTIYF. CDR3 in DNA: TGTGCCAGCAGCGTAGTAGGGGGGGGCACCATATATTTT.

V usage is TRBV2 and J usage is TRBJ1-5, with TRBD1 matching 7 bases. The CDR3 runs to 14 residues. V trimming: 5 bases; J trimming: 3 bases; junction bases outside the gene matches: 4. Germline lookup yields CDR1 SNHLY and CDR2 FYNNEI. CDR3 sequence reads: CASSPRGSNQPQHF. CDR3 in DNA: TGTGCCAGCAGTCCCAGGGGGTCCAATCAGCCCCAGCATTTT.

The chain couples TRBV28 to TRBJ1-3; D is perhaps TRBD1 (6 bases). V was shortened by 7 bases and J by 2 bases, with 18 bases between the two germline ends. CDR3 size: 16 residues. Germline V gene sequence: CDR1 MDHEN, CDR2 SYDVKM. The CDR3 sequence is CASNTGAGETGNTIYF. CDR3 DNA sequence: TGTGCCAGCAACACTGGGGCAGGGGAAACTGGAAACACCATATATTTT.

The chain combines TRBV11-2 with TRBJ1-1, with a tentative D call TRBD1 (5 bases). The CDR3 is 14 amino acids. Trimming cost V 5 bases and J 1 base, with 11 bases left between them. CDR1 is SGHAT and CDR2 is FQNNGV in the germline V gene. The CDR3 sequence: CASSLSGGNTEAFF. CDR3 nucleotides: TGTGCCAGCAGCCTTTCCGGGGGGAACACTGAAGCTTTCTTT.

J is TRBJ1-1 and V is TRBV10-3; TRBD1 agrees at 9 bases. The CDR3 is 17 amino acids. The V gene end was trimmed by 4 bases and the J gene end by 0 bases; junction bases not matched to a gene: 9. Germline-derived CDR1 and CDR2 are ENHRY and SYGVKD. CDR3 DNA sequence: TGTGCCATCAGTGGGGACAGGGAGCAGGGGGTGAACACTGAAGCTTTCTTT. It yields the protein CAISGDREQGVNTEAFF.

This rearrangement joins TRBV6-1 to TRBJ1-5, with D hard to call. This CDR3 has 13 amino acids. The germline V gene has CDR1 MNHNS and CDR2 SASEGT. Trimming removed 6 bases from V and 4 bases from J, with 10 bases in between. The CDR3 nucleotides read TGTGCCAGCAGGAGGGCCGGGAATCAGCCCCAGCATTTT. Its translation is CASRRAGNQPQHF.